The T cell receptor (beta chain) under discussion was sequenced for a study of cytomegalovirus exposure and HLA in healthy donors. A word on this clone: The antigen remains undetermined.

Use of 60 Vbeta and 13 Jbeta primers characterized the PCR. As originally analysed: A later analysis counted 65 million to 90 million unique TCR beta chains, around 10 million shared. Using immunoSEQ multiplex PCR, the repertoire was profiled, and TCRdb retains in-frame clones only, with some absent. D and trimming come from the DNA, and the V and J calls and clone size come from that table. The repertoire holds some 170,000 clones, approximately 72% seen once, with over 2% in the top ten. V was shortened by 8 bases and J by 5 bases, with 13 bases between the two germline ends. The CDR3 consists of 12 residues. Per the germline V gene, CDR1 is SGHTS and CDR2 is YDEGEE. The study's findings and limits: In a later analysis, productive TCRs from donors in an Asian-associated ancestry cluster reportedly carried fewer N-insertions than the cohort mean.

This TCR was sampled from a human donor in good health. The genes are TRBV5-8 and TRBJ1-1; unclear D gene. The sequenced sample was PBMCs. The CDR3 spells CASPLPGTEAFF. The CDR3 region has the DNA TGTGCCAGTCCCCTTCCGGGAACTGAAGCTTTCTTT.